Here is one T cell receptor beta chain with its context. The CDR3 covers 14 residues. Germline V gene sequence: CDR1 SEHNR, CDR2 FQNEAQ (reference sequence). The V gene end was trimmed by 6 bases and the J gene end by 8 bases; junction bases not matched to a gene: 7. The repertoire was sequenced with immunoSEQ multiplex PCR; TCRdb's copy has only in-frame clones and lacks some. The sample has about 68,000 clones; roughly 81% are singletons. The data were taken from a study of neoadjuvant anti-PD-1 for oral cavity cancer. The time point was: after neoadjuvant nivolumab, at surgical resection. The sample consisted of PBMCs, taken after nivolumab (anti-PD-1) treatment. This clonotype was sampled from a person aged 40 to 85 with oral cavity squamous cell carcinoma. This sequence joins TRBV7-9 and TRBJ2-1; 10 nucleotides agree with TRBD2. The CDR3 region is CASRLTLAGDEQFF. CDR3 DNA sequence: TGTGCCAGCAGATTGACTCTAGCGGGGGATGAGCAGTTCTTC.